The T cell receptor (beta chain) under discussion was sequenced for a study of cytomegalovirus exposure and HLA in healthy donors. Study-wide results and limits: The majority of TCR sequences were rare, yet some public TCRs appeared in many donors. Researchers counted about 150 TCR beta chains as cytomegalovirus-associated. Specificity for CMV antigens was confirmed in vitro for a few of the CMV-associated chains.

CDR1 and CDR2 from the germline V gene are MGHRA and YSYEKL. The CDR3 loop spans 16 amino acids. V shed 3 bases, J shed 4 bases, and the junction held 12 bases outside the gene matches. Clones were read by immunoSEQ multiplex PCR, and TCRdb kept only the in-frame ones, dropping some. The sample lists a few hundred thousand clones, 70% to 90% seen once, with about 0.8% in the top ten. Comments on this clone: Its antigen is unknown.

The J gene is TRBJ2-7, the V gene TRBV4-1; 7 nucleotides align to TRBD1. This TCR came from a woman in her late teens or twenties in good health and CMV-seronegative. Source material: PBMCs. As DNA, the CDR3 is TGCGCCAGCAGCCATCTAAGGGGGACAGTCCCTTACGAGCAGTACTTC. This codes for CASSHLRGTVPYEQYF.